This entry lists 27 T cell receptor beta chains sequenced from one sample in a study of blood T cell repertoires in COVID-19. Only in-frame clones appear in the TCRdb table, and some are missing; sequencing was by immunoSEQ multiplex PCR. The data contain 50,000 to 60,000 clones, nearly 90% of them singletons. Sequencing used peripheral blood. These receptors came from a man aged 55 to 69 with acute or convalescent COVID-19.

The CDR3 protein is CASRTARVVMNSPLHF. The CDR3 DNA reads as TGTGCCAGCAGAACCGCCAGGGTCGTGATGAATTCACCCCTCCACTTT. The chain is built from TRBV28 and TRBJ1-6; TRBD1 might be the D (5 bases). The CDR3 is 16 amino acids. With 6 bases removed from V and 7 bases from J, the gap between germline ends came to 19 bases. The germline CDR1 and CDR2 sequences are MDHEN and SYDVKM.

V and J are TRBV7-3 and TRBJ2-2, with 8 positions matching TRBD1. Germline loops: CDR1 SGHTA, CDR2 FQGTGA. CDR3 length: 15 amino acids. The V and J ends lost 5 bases and 4 bases, in that order; junction bases with no gene match: 6. CDR3 sequence: CASSPRTGPTGELFF. The CDR3 DNA follows: TGTGCCAGCAGCCCAAGGACAGGGCCCACCGGGGAGCTGTTTTTT. The variable domain in full, completed from reference TRBV7-3 and TRBJ2-2, reads GAGVSQTPSNKVTEKGKYVELRCDPISGHTALYWYRQSLGQGPEFLIYFQGTGAADDSGLPNDRFFAVRPEGSVSTLKIQRTERGDSAVYLCASSPRTGPTGELFFGEGSRLTVL.

The chain has TRBV5-1 and TRBJ2-3; D possibly corresponds to TRBD1 (5 bases). Trimming took 3 bases from V and 2 from J, leaving 10 bases between them. Germline V gene sequence: CDR1 SGHRS, CDR2 YFSETQ. CDR3 length: 14 residues. CDR3 residues: CASSSYRSTDTQYF. The DNA of the CDR3 is TGCGCCAGCAGCTCGTACAGGTCCACAGATACGCAGTATTTT.

The chain couples TRBV2 to TRBJ2-1; D uncertain. There are 13 residues in the CDR3. The germline V gene encodes CDR1 SNHLY and CDR2 FYNNEI. Trimming took 4 bases from V and 3 from J, leaving 7 bases between them. CDR3 DNA sequence: TGTGCCAGCAGTGGCAACGGCTACAATGAGCAGTTCTTC. Amino acid sequence: CASSGNGYNEQFF.

This sequence joins TRBV11-3 and TRBJ2-3; no firm D call. The CDR3 length is 12 residues. Trimming removed 5 bases at V and 5 bases at J, with 8 bases between. The germline gives CDR1 SGHNT, CDR2 YENEEA. CDR3 in amino acids: CASSLRQDTQYF. DNA for the CDR3: TGTGCCAGCAGCCTCCGACAAGATACGCAGTATTTT.

The V gene is TRBV7-8, the J gene TRBJ1-2, with 7 bases that match TRBD1. CDR3 length: 15 residues. Germline CDR1 is SGHVS and CDR2 is FQNEAQ. The ends lost 2 bases at V and 2 bases at J; junction bases unmatched: 5. The CDR3 reads CASSLNARGNYGYTF. CDR3 nucleotide sequence: TGTGCCAGCAGCTTAAATGCCAGGGGGAACTATGGCTACACCTTC.

This chain joins TRBV11-3 and TRBJ2-2, with 7 bases that match TRBD1. Germline V gives CDR1 SGHNT, CDR2 YENEEA. The J segment lost 0 bases and the V segment lost 0 bases, leaving 1 base of the junction unmatched. The CDR3 is 16 amino acids. The CDR3 is CASSLEGTANTGELFF. In nucleotides, the CDR3 is TGTGCCAGCAGCTTAGAAGGGACAGCGAACACCGGGGAGCTGTTTTTT.

The chain couples TRBV2 to TRBJ2-7; no definite D call. The germline gives CDR1 SNHLY, CDR2 FYNNEI. The CDR3 covers 17 residues. With 0 bases removed from V and 5 bases from J, the gap between germline ends came to 20 bases. The CDR3 loop is CASSEAGPPFLYDEQYF. Written as DNA, the CDR3 is TGTGCCAGCAGTGAAGCGGGCCCACCTTTTTTGTACGACGAGCAGTACTTC.

This CDR3 is CASSSQLAGARDTQYF. The CDR3, as DNA: TGTGCCAGCAGCTCTCAACTAGCGGGGGCTCGAGATACGCAGTATTTT. This rearrangement joins TRBV7-2 to TRBJ2-3; 11 bases are a match to TRBD2. Germline values: CDR1 SGHTA, CDR2 FQGNSA. The CDR3 is 16 amino acids. Losses at the gene ends were 4 bases for V and 5 bases for J; bases not matched to a gene: 8.

This chain joins TRBV7-2 and TRBJ2-1, with D possibly matching TRBD1 (6 bases). V shed 1 base and J shed 4 bases, with 11 bases lying between them. Germline V lookup: CDR1 SGHTA, CDR2 FQGNSA. The CDR3 consists of 15 residues. The CDR3 DNA is TGTGCCAGCAGCTTAGACTCACAGGGTTACAATGAGCAGTTCTTC. Translation gives CASSLDSQGYNEQFF.

The DNA for the CDR3 is TGTGCCAGCCTTAGCGGGGGGAGTATGGATACGCAGTATTTT. Translated, it gives CASLSGGSMDTQYF. The rearrangement links TRBV7-2 to TRBJ2-3, with 10 bases fitting TRBD2. Germline V gene lookup returns CDR1 SGHTA and CDR2 FQGNSA. V was pared by 8 bases and J by 6 bases, with 8 bases of the junction left unmatched. The CDR3 sequence is 14 residues long.

The gene calls are TRBV3-1 (or the pseudogene TRBV3-2) and TRBJ1-5, with D unresolved. The CDR3 is made up of 13 amino acids. Germline V lookup: CDR1 LGHDT, CDR2 YNNKEL (reference sequence). V lost 4 bases, J lost 8 bases, and 12 bases lay in between. CDR3: CASSPGPLKPQHF. CDR3 DNA sequence: TGTGCCAGCAGCCCAGGTCCCCTCAAGCCCCAGCATTTT.

This clone is medium-sized by share. This rearrangement joins TRBV28 to TRBJ1-1; no firm D call. Germline CDR1 is MDHEN and CDR2 is SYDVKM. The CDR3 has 13 amino acids. The V and J ends lost 3 bases and 1 base respectively, with 6 bases between them. CDR3 loop: CASSFAENTEAFF. CDR3 bases: TGTGCCAGCAGTTTTGCGGAGAACACTGAAGCTTTCTTT.

V gene TRBV5-4 combines with J gene TRBJ1-2; TRBD1 aligns across 7 bases. Unmatched junction bases numbered 11, after V lost 4 bases and J lost 2 bases. CDR1 SGHNT and CDR2 YYREEE come from the germline V gene (reference sequence). The CDR3 spans 16 residues. The CDR3 loop reads CASSPSVAGGNYGYTF. CDR3 DNA: TGTGCCAGCAGCCCCAGCGTGGCAGGGGGGAACTATGGCTACACCTTC.

The chain joins TRBV6-6 to TRBJ2-3, with 8 bases fitting TRBD1. V shed 2 bases, J shed 1 base, and the junction held 5 bases outside the gene matches. Germline-derived CDR1 and CDR2 are MNHNY and SVGAGI (reference sequence). The CDR3 spans 16 residues. The CDR3 here is CASSYPPGQGTDTQYF. CDR3 DNA sequence: TGTGCCAGCAGTTACCCTCCGGGACAGGGCACAGATACGCAGTATTTT.

This clone was detected once. V gene TRBV6-5 combines with J gene TRBJ1-1, with TRBD1 identical over 7 bases. CDR1 is MNHEY and CDR2 is SVGAGI in the germline V gene. V was clipped by 5 bases and J by 2 bases; unmatched bases: 5. The CDR3 is 14 amino acids. CDR3: CASSRQGANTEAFF. In nucleotides, the CDR3 is TGTGCCAGCAGTAGACAGGGAGCTAACACTGAAGCTTTCTTT.

The J gene is TRBJ2-2, the V gene TRBV7-9, with TRBD1 as a possible D gene (5 bases). CDR1 and CDR2 (germline): SEHNR, FQNEAQ (reference sequence). Trimming removed 5 bases from V and 1 base from J, with 14 bases in between. The CDR3 sequence is 16 residues long. This CDR3 is CASSPGQRKNTGELFF. For the CDR3, the DNA is TGTGCCAGCAGCCCCGGACAAAGAAAGAACACCGGGGAGCTGTTTTTT.

This rearrangement joins TRBV29-1 to TRBJ1-5, with 7 bases that match TRBD1. There are 14 residues in the CDR3. With 6 bases clipped from V and 7 bases from J, the junction kept 12 bases outside the gene matches. Germline lookup yields CDR1 SQVTM and CDR2 ANQGSEA. This chain's CDR3 is CSVLGRTGGQPQHF. For the CDR3, the DNA is TGCAGCGTCCTTGGGCGGACAGGTGGCCAGCCCCAGCATTTT. Full variable domain (rest looked up from reference TRBV29-1 and TRBJ1-5): SAVISQKPSRDICQRGTSLTIQCQVDSQVTMMFWYRQQPGQSLTLIATANQGSEATYESGFVIDKFPISRPNLTFSTLTVSNMSPEDSSIYLCSVLGRTGGQPQHFGDGTRLSIL.

This chain links TRBV2 with TRBJ1-5, with D unclear. Germline CDR1 is SNHLY and CDR2 is FYNNEI. Trimming stripped 6 bases from V and 1 base from J, with 4 bases between. The CDR3 has 12 residues. This chain's CDR3 is CASSLSNQPQHF. DNA for the CDR3: TGTGCCAGCAGCCTCAGCAATCAGCCCCAGCATTTT.

The rearrangement joins TRBV20-1 to TRBJ1-1; D unclear. V was clipped by 8 bases and J by 7 bases, with 14 bases between them. This CDR3 region has 11 residues. Germline-derived CDR1 and CDR2 are DFQATT and SNEGSKA (reference sequence). Here the CDR3 reads CSRFYSGEAFF. CDR3 nucleotide sequence: TGCAGTCGGTTTTATAGCGGTGAAGCTTTCTTT.

This chain joins TRBV10-3 and TRBJ2-2; D not certain. CDR1 and CDR2 (germline): ENHRY, SYGVKD. Trimming stripped 5 bases from V and 4 bases from J, with 5 bases between. This CDR3 contains 12 residues. The CDR3: CAISHGTGELFF. CDR3 coding DNA: TGTGCCATCAGTCACGGCACCGGGGAGCTGTTTTTT.

The rearrangement joins TRBV27 to TRBJ1-1; 7 nucleotides line up with TRBD1. J was trimmed by 3 bases and V by 8 bases; bases with no gene match: 3. Germline loops: CDR1 MNHEY, CDR2 SMNVEV (reference sequence). This CDR3 is 12 amino acids long. The CDR3 sequence is CASFTGDTEAFF. CDR3 coding DNA: TGTGCCAGCTTTACAGGGGACACTGAAGCTTTCTTT.

J is TRBJ2-5 and V is TRBV10-3, with a weak D call TRBD2 (7 bases). Trimming removed 5 bases from V and 1 base from J, with 20 bases in between. This CDR3 is 17 amino acids long. The germline V gene has CDR1 ENHRY and CDR2 SYGVKD. CDR3: CAISNSRGLGGQETQYF. The CDR3 coding sequence is TGTGCCATCAGTAACTCACGAGGACTAGGGGGCCAAGAGACCCAGTACTTC.

V and J are TRBV30 and TRBJ1-2; no firm D call. Looked up from germline, CDR1 is GTSNPN and CDR2 is SVGIG (reference sequence). The V and J ends lost 1 base and 6 bases respectively, with 12 bases between them. There are 13 residues in the CDR3. The CDR3 sequence is CAWSGTGYDGYTF. In DNA, the CDR3 is TGTGCCTGGAGTGGGACGGGGTATGATGGCTACACCTTC.

This sequence joins TRBV11-1 and TRBJ2-3, with a weak D call TRBD2 (5 bases). CDR3 length: 12 amino acids. Germline values: CDR1 SGHAT, CDR2 FQDESV (reference sequence). Trimming took off 1 base at V and 8 bases at J, with 7 bases between the two ends. The CDR3 protein is CASSLGGFTQYF. The CDR3 coding sequence is TGTGCCAGCAGCTTAGGCGGGTTTACGCAGTATTTT.

The CDR3 nucleotides are TGTGCCAGCTCACCGGGACAGCAAGAGACCCAGTACTTC. Its protein product is CASSPGQQETQYF. This chain uses TRBV18 with TRBJ2-5, with 7 bases that match TRBD1. V shed 3 bases and J 2 bases; nucleotides not matched to a gene: 0. The CDR3 is made up of 13 amino acids. Germline V CDR1 and CDR2: KGHSH, LQKENI.

This chain joins TRBV30 and TRBJ1-5; the D is unclear. The length of the CDR3 is 13 residues. Trimming removed 0 bases from V and 7 bases from J, with 10 bases in between. Germline V gene data show CDR1 as GTSNPN and CDR2 as SVGIG (reference sequence). Here the CDR3 reads CAWSVLEGQPQHF. The DNA of the CDR3 is TGTGCCTGGAGTGTCCTCGAGGGCCAGCCCCAGCATTTT. Filled out from reference TRBV30 and TRBJ1-5, the complete variable domain reads SQTIHQWPATLVQPVGSPLSLECTVEGTSNPNLYWYRQAAGRGLQLLFYSVGIGQISSEVPQNLSASRPQDRQFILSSKKLLLSDSGFYLCAWSVLEGQPQHFGDGTRLSIL.